This is a list of T cell receptor beta chains from one sample in a study of blood T cell repertoires in COVID-19. Libraries were prepared by immunoSEQ multiplex PCR; TCRdb keeps only in-frame clonotypes and omits some of them. Here the sample spans 150,000 to 200,000 clones, around 80% being singletons. Sequenced sample: peripheral blood. The receptors here all came from an elderly woman with COVID-19, enrolled during active disease. Each CDR3 is given without its conserved first and last residue. The order of the fields is J gene, V gene, CDR3 protein.

>TRBJ2-3|TRBV15
ATSSLEADTQY
>TRBJ1-5|TRBV11-2
ASSSGGYNQPQH
>TRBJ1-6|TRBV7-8
ASSPRNRVGNSPLH
>TRBJ2-1|TRBV20-1
SAGETGTSGGLEQF
>TRBJ1-4|TRBV18
ASSPGTGGREKLF
>TRBJ2-3|TRBV28
ASSLLAGGLTDTQY
>TRBJ1-2|TRBV29-1
SALGMAGDGYGYT
>TRBJ2-5|TRBV19
ASSMYGGARETQY
>TRBJ1-1|TRBV7-9
ASSFIVNTEAF
>TRBJ2-1|TRBV4-2
ASSQTGTSSYNEQF
>TRBJ1-2|TRBV6-1
ASSEGRGRVSGYT
>TRBJ1-6|TRBV9
ASSVQMGGGPLH
>TRBJ1-5|TRBV12-5
ASGFEVGQPQH
>TRBJ2-1|TRBV28
ASSYSSGGNEQF
>TRBJ2-7|TRBV6-6
ASSYPPAGLYEQY
>TRBJ1-3|TRBV28
ASSLTGSGNTIY
>TRBJ2-2|TRBV6-5
ASKLRIASTGELF
>TRBJ1-6|TRBV6-5
ASSLGQTNSPLH
>TRBJ1-6|TRBV27
ASSRRDRASPLH
>TRBJ1-4|TRBV11-3
ASSLRTGANEKLF
>TRBJ2-5|TRBV7-9
ASSFGTSRMETQY
>TRBJ2-1|TRBV14
ASSLTNVDEQF
>TRBJ2-3|TRBV4-2
ASSQAGGDTQY
>TRBJ2-3|TRBV7-3
ASSLDDQSTDTQY
>TRBJ1-1|TRBV30
ATNRGPDTEAF
>TRBJ1-3|TRBV6-6
ASSLTGELHGNTIY
>TRBJ2-3|TRBV2
ASSEGWRPDTQY
>TRBJ1-1|TRBV4-3
ASSQDARVGLNTEAF
>TRBJ1-6|TRBV5-4
ASSPGTGNSPLH
>TRBJ1-1|TRBV19
ASSIGRQGTEAF
>TRBJ1-2|TRBV6-5
ASSYSGRGYGYT
>TRBJ2-1|TRBV20-1
SASRLAGGIGNNEQF
>TRBJ1-2|TRBV28
ASSPGTGMDGYT
>TRBJ2-5|TRBV7-2
ASRWGDGREETQY
>TRBJ2-3|TRBV28
ASSFRFGSGRNTDTQY
>TRBJ2-7|TRBV10-1
ASSVGTGGHEQY
>TRBJ2-1|TRBV7-2
ASSARQGYNEQF
>TRBJ2-6|TRBV2
ASSELQVAGANVLT
>TRBJ1-1|TRBV7-2
ASSPGTGRGNTEAF
>TRBJ2-1|TRBV11-3
ASSRGPSPYNEQF
>TRBJ1-1|TRBV6-5
ASRPTGDTEAF
>TRBJ1-1|TRBV6-5
ASSYRGVNTEAF
>TRBJ2-1|TRBV4-1
ASSQDERSYNEQF
>TRBJ2-7|TRBV11-2
ASSRSRNGEQY
>TRBJ1-2|TRBV3-1/TRBV3-2
ASSQDATVERGYT
>TRBJ1-5|TRBV2
ASRAGTGGNQPQH
>TRBJ2-7|TRBV5-6
ASSLGGGEQY
>TRBJ1-2|TRBV5-1
ASSTGYGYT
>TRBJ2-1|TRBV27
ASSLRILAGGTEQF
>TRBJ2-2|TRBV12-3/TRBV12-4
ASSFVVTGELF
>TRBJ1-2|TRBV5-8
ASSSLYVRVDGYT
>TRBJ1-1|TRBV15
ATSEPGPNTEAF
>TRBJ1-2|TRBV9
ASSVAGHEDGGYT